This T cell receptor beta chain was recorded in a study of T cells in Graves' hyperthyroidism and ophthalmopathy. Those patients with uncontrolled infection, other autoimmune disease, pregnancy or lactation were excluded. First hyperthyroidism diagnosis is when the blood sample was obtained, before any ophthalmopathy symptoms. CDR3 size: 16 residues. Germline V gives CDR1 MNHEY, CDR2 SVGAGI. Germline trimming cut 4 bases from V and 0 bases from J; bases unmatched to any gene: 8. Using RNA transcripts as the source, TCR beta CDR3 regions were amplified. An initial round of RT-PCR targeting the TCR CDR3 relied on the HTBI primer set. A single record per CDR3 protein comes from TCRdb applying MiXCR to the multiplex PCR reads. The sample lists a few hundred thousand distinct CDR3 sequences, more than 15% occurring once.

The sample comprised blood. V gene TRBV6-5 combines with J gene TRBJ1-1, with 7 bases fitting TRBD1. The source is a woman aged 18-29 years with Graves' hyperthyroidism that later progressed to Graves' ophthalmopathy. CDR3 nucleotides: TGTGCCAGCAGTTCCCGGGGACAGCTTATGAACACTGAAGCTTTCTTT. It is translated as CASSSRGQLMNTEAFF.